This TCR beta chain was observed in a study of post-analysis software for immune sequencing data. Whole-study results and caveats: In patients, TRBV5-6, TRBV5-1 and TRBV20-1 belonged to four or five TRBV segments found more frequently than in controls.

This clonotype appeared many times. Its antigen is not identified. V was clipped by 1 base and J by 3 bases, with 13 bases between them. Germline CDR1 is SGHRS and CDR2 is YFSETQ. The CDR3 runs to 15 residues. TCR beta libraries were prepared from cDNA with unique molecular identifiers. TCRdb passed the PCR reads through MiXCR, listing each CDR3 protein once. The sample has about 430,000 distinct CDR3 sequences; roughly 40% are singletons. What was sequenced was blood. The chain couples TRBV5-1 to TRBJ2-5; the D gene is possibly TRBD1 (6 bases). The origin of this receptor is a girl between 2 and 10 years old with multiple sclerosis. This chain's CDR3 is CASSLTGTPEETQYF. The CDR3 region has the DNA TGCGCCAGCAGCTTGACAGGGACACCCGAAGAGACCCAGTACTTC.